Included here is one T cell receptor (beta chain) sequence, with context. Antigen specificity is unknown. V shed 1 base, J shed 1 base, and the junction held 3 bases outside the gene matches. The CDR3 consists of 15 residues. CDR1 is SEHNR and CDR2 is FQNEAQ in the germline V gene (reference sequence). Individuals with ophthalmopathy presented a Clinical Activity Score of at least 3, a NOSPECS grade of at least 4 and a duration under 3 months. Diagnosing involved the use of clinical symptoms, serum thyroxine and TRAb, thyroid ultrasound and orbital computed tomography. What was amplified from RNA transcripts were TCR beta CDR3 regions. During a first-round RT-PCR of the TCR CDR3, the HTBI primer set was used. TCRdb reanalysed the multiplex PCR reads using MiXCR and keeps one entry per CDR3 protein. Among a few hundred thousand distinct CDR3 sequences, about a sixth were seen once, and the ten largest hold under 20%.

The sample belongs to a study of T cells in Graves' hyperthyroidism and ophthalmopathy. The study's findings and limits: Ophthalmopathy could be told apart from stable hyperthyroidism with a 13 V-J model. Appearing also in blood were most of the thyroid clonotypes expanded above 0.001.

This chain connects TRBV7-9 to TRBJ1-1; TRBD1 matches 7 bases. The receptor was derived from a woman between 18 and 29 years old with Graves' ophthalmopathy. Sequencing was carried out using blood. In DNA, the CDR3 is TGTGCCAGCAGCTTAGGTGGGACAGAGAACACTGAAGCTTTCTTT. This encodes CASSLGGTENTEAFF.